This entry lists 7 T cell receptor beta chains sequenced from one sample in a study of blood T cell repertoires in COVID-19 (TCRdb year 2020). The library was generated by the immunoSEQ multiplex PCR assay. In TCRdb, the immuneACCESS table is reduced to in-frame sequences with V and J assigned. These tables do not hold every clone; where another copy was compared, an unresolved V gene accounts for under half, and the others remain unexplained. The sample contains roughly 60,000 clones, approximately 90% of them found a single time. Of the sample, less than 9.5% falls within the top ten clones. The sequenced sample was peripheral blood. The receptors originated from a woman of 80 years or more with active COVID-19.

This clone was seen once. The chain joins TRBV3-1 (or the pseudogene TRBV3-2) to TRBJ2-1, with a possible D match to TRBD2 (5 bases). V was trimmed by 1 base and J by 7 bases, leaving 11 bases between them. Germline CDR1 is LGHDT and CDR2 is YNNKEL (reference sequence). The CDR3 runs to 14 residues. CDR3 coding DNA: TGTGCCAGCAGCCAAGGCCGGACTGTGAATGAGCAGTTCTTC. This encodes CASSQGRTVNEQFF.

The gene calls are TRBV28 and TRBJ2-1; the match to TRBD2 covers 7 bases. J was trimmed by 7 bases and V by 4 bases; bases with no gene match: 7. Germline lookup yields CDR1 MDHEN and CDR2 SYDVKM. The CDR3 sequence is 14 residues long. Here the CDR3 reads CASSSGTMRNEQFF. CDR3 DNA: TGTGCCAGCAGTTCCGGGACTATGAGAAATGAGCAGTTCTTC.

The chain recombines TRBV19 with TRBJ1-1; a weak D match, TRBD1 (6 bases). CDR1 and CDR2 (germline): LNHDA, SQIVND (reference sequence). This CDR3 is built from 14 residues. Trimming took 5 bases from V and 4 from J, leaving 14 bases between them. In DNA form, the CDR3 reads TGTGCCAGTAGTTCTACAGGGCGCCGCACTGAAGCTTTCTTT. Translation gives CASSSTGRRTEAFF.

The chain couples TRBV7-9 to TRBJ1-6, with a weak D call TRBD1 (5 bases). In germline, CDR1 is SEHNR, CDR2 FQNEAQ (reference sequence). V was cut by 5 bases and J by 10 bases, with 21 bases left in between. This CDR3 is 16 amino acids long. DNA of the CDR3: TGTGCCAGCAGCCATCCATCAGGGATAGGTAGCTCACCCCTCCACTTT. Translated: CASSHPSGIGSSPLHF.

This clone came up a few times. CDR3 loop: CASSAEHNSPLHF. The DNA for the CDR3 is TGTGCCAGTAGCGCTGAGCATAATTCACCCCTCCACTTT. The chain carries TRBV19 and TRBJ1-6; D ambiguous. The CDR3 runs to 13 residues. In germline, CDR1 is LNHDA, CDR2 SQIVND (reference sequence). V dropped 6 bases and J dropped 5 bases, with 8 bases sitting between them.

V usage is TRBV28 and J usage is TRBJ2-4, with D perhaps matching TRBD2 (5 bases). Trimming stripped 8 bases from V and 4 bases from J, with 12 bases between. The CDR3 spans 13 residues. From germline, CDR1 is MDHEN and CDR2 SYDVKM. DNA for the CDR3: TGTGCCAGCTGCCGGGAAGTTAAAAACATTCAGTACTTC. It specifies CASCREVKNIQYF.

This chain connects TRBV28 to TRBJ2-7; possible D gene TRBD2, 6 bases. Trimming removed 6 bases at V and 3 bases at J, with 18 bases between. Germline V CDR1 and CDR2: MDHEN, SYDVKM. This CDR3 contains 15 residues. In nucleotides, the CDR3 is TGTGCCAGCAGCCCTGCCGGAGGGGCCGGCTACGAGCAGTACTTC. Protein sequence: CASSPAGGAGYEQYF.